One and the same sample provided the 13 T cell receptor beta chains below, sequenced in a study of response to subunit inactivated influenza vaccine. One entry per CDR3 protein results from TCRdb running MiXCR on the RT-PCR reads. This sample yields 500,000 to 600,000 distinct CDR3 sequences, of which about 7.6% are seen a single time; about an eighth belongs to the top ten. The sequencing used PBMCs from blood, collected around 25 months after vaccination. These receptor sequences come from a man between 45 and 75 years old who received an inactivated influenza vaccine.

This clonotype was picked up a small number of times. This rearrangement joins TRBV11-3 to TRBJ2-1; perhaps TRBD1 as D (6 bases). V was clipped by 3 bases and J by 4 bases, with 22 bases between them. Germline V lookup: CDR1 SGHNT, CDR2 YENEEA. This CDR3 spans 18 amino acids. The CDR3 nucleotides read TGTGCCAGCAGCTTTATTTTTCCAGGGGAGCATCCGTACAATGAGCAGTTCTTC. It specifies CASSFIFPGEHPYNEQFF. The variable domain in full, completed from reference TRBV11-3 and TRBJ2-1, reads EAGVVQSPRYKIIEKKQPVAFWCNPISGHNTLYWYLQNLGQGPELLIRYENEEAVDDSQLPKDRFSAERLKGVDSTLKIQPAELGDSAVYLCASSFIFPGEHPYNEQFFGPGTRLTVL.

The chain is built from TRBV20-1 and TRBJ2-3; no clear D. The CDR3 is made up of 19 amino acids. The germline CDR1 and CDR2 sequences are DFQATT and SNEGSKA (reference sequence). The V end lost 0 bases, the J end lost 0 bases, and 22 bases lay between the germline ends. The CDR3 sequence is CSARDKWAAGASSTDTQYF. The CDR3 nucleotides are TGCAGTGCTAGAGATAAGTGGGCGGCAGGCGCTTCTAGCACAGATACGCAGTATTTT.

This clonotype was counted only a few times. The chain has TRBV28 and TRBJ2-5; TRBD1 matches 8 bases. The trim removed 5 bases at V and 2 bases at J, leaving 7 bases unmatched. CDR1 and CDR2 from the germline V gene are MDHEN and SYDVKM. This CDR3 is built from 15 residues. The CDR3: CASSPTTGVQETQYF. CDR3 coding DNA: TGTGCCAGCAGTCCGACGACAGGGGTGCAAGAGACCCAGTACTTC.

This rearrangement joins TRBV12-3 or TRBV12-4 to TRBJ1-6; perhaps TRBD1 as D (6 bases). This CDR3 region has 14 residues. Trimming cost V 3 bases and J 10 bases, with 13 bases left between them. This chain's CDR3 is CASSFGRGGSPLHF. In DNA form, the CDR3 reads TGTGCCAGCAGTTTCGGCAGGGGAGGGTCACCCCTCCACTTT.

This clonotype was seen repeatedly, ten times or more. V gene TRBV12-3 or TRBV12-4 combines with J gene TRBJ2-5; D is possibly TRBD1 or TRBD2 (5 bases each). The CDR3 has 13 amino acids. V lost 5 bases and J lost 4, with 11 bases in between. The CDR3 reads CASSGGGGETQYF. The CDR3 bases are TGTGCCAGCAGTGGGGGTGGGGGAGAGACCCAGTACTTC.

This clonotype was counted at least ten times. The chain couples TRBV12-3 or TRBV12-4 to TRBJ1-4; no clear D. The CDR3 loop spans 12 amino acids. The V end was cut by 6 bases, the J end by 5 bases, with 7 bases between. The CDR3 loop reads CASRFPNEKLFF. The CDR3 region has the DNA TGTGCCAGCAGGTTCCCGAATGAAAAACTGTTTTTT.

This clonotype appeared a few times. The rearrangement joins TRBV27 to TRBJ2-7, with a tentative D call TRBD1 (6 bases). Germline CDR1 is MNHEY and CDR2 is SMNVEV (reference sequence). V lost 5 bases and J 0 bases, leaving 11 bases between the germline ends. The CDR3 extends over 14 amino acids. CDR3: CASSDRWSSYEQYF. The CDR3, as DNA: TGTGCCAGCAGTGACAGGTGGAGCTCCTACGAGCAGTACTTC.

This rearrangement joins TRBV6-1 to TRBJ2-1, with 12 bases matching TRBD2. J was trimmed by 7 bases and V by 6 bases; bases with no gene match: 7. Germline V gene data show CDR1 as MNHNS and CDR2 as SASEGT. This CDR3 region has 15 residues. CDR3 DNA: TGTGCCAGCAGGGAGACTAGCGGGGGAGGTAATGAGCAGTTCTTC. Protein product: CASRETSGGGNEQFF.

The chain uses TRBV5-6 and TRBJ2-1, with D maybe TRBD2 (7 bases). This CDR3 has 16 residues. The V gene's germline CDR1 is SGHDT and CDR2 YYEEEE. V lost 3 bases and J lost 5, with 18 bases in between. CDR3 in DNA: TGTGCCAGCAGCTCGTTGGGCGGGGGCCGTGACAATGAGCAGTTCTTC. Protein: CASSSLGGGRDNEQFF.

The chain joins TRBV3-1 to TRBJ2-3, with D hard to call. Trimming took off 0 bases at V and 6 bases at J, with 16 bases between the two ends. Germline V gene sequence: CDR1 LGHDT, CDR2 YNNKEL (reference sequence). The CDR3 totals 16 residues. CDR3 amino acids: CASSQEPYASGDTQYF. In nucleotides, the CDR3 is TGTGCCAGCAGCCAAGAACCTTACGCGTCTGGGGATACGCAGTATTTT.

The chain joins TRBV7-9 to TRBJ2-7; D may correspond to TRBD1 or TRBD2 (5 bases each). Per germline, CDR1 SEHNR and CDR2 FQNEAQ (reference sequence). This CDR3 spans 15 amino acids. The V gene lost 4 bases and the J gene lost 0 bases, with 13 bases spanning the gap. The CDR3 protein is CASSYGTGSSYEQYF. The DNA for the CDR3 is TGTGCCAGCAGCTACGGGACGGGGAGCTCCTACGAGCAGTACTTC.

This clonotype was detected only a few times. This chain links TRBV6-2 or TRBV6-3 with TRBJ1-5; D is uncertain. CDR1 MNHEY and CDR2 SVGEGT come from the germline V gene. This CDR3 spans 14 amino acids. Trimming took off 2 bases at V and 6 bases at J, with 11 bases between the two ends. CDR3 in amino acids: CASSYGPRGQPQHF. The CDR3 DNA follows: TGTGCCAGCAGTTACGGACCGCGGGGTCAGCCCCAGCATTTT.

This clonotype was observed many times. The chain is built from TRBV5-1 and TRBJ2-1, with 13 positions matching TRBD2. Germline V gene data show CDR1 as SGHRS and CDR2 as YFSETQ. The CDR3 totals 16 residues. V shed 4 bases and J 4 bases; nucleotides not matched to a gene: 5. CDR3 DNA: TGCGCCAGCAGCCTACAGGGACTAGCGGGATACAATGAGCAGTTCTTC. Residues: CASSLQGLAGYNEQFF. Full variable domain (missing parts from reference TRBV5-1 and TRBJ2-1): KAGVTQTPRYLIKTRGQQVTLSCSPISGHRSVSWYQQTPGQGLQFLFEYFSETQRNKGNFPGRFSGRQFSNSRSEMNVSTLELGDSALYLCASSLQGLAGYNEQFFGPGTRLTVL.